A selection of T cell receptor beta chains follows, all from one sample in a study of blood T cells in healthy people across ages. Each CDR3 protein is one row after TCRdb ran MiXCR on the 5' RACE reads. The sample lists 950,000 to 1,200,000 distinct CDR3 sequences, approximately 38% occurring once. Sequenced material: blood. These receptors all stem from a man aged 18 to 30 in good health. CDR3s include the opening cysteine and the closing phenylalanine or tryptophan. The order of the fields is V gene, CDR3 length, clone size, D gene, J gene, CDR3 DNA, CDR3 protein. The D gene is left open where the match is weak. Not all rows give a size; the values are once, few, many and, for expanded clones, a class.

v_gene: TRBV4-2; len: 17; abundance: .; d_gene: .; j_gene: TRBJ1-1; CDR3nt: TGTGCCAGCAGCCAAGATTCCAGGGCGGGAATGAACACTGAAGCTTTCTTT; CDR3aa: CASSQDSRAGMNTEAFF
v_gene: TRBV4-3; len: 15; abundance: .; d_gene: TRBD1; j_gene: TRBJ1-2; CDR3nt: TGCGCCAGCAGACAATGGACAGGCCCTAACTATGGCTACACCTTC; CDR3aa: CASRQWTGPNYGYTF
v_gene: TRBV9; len: 16; abundance: .; d_gene: .; j_gene: TRBJ2-3; CDR3nt: TGTGCCAGCAGCGTAGGGGCTTACACAAGCACAGATACGCAGTATTTT; CDR3aa: CASSVGAYTSTDTQYF
v_gene: TRBV11-2; len: 17; abundance: few; d_gene: .; j_gene: TRBJ2-3; CDR3nt: TGTGCCAGCAGCTTAAGGCTAGCGAGTGCATCCACAGATACGCAGTATTTT; CDR3aa: CASSLRLASASTDTQYF
v_gene: TRBV15; len: 16; abundance: .; d_gene: TRBD1; j_gene: TRBJ2-5; CDR3nt: TGTGCCACCAGCAGAGAGTCAGGGGGTATGAGAGAGACCCAGTACTTC; CDR3aa: CATSRESGGMRETQYF
v_gene: TRBV19; len: 13; abundance: .; d_gene: TRBD1; j_gene: TRBJ1-1; CDR3nt: TGTGCCAGTAGTCCGACGACAGGGGGTGAAGCTTTCTTT; CDR3aa: CASSPTTGGEAFF
v_gene: TRBV12-3/TRBV12-4; len: 12; abundance: .; d_gene: .; j_gene: TRBJ1-1; CDR3nt: TGTGCCACCCAGGACAGCCTCACTGAAGCTTTCTTT; CDR3aa: CATQDSLTEAFF
v_gene: TRBV20-1; len: 13; abundance: many; d_gene: .; j_gene: TRBJ2-5; CDR3nt: TGCAGTGCTACTAACAGGGGAGGGAAGACCCAGTACTTC; CDR3aa: CSATNRGGKTQYF
v_gene: TRBV29-1; len: 11; abundance: .; d_gene: .; j_gene: TRBJ1-1; CDR3nt: TGCAGCGTTGAAAAGGCGGCTGAAGCTTTCTTT; CDR3aa: CSVEKAAEAFF
v_gene: TRBV2; len: 14; abundance: .; d_gene: .; j_gene: TRBJ1-4; CDR3nt: TGTGCCAGCAGTGCGGGGACACCCGATGAAAAACTGTTTTTT; CDR3aa: CASSAGTPDEKLFF
v_gene: TRBV15; len: 14; abundance: .; d_gene: .; j_gene: TRBJ2-3; CDR3nt: TGTGCCACCAGCAGAGTCGCGGGCACAGATACGCAGTATTTT; CDR3aa: CATSRVAGTDTQYF
v_gene: TRBV5-1; len: 13; abundance: .; d_gene: .; j_gene: TRBJ2-7; CDR3nt: TGCGCCAGCAGCTTGTTGGGGGCCTACGAGCAGTACTTC; CDR3aa: CASSLLGAYEQYF
v_gene: TRBV18; len: 14; abundance: many; d_gene: .; j_gene: TRBJ2-7; CDR3nt: TGTGCCAGCTCACCTCAGGGTCAGGAGGACGAGCAGTACTTC; CDR3aa: CASSPQGQEDEQYF
v_gene: TRBV29-1; len: 15; abundance: few; d_gene: .; j_gene: TRBJ2-2; CDR3nt: TGCAGCGTTAAAACAGGGACCTCGAACACCGGGGAGCTGTTTTTT; CDR3aa: CSVKTGTSNTGELFF
v_gene: TRBV20-1; len: 16; abundance: .; d_gene: TRBD2; j_gene: TRBJ2-3; CDR3nt: TGCAGTGCTAAAGATCCCGGCGGGGGGAACACAGATACGCAGTATTTT; CDR3aa: CSAKDPGGGNTDTQYF
v_gene: TRBV9; len: 14; abundance: few; d_gene: .; j_gene: TRBJ1-1; CDR3nt: TGTGCCAGCAGCGTAGATTCGCGGGGTCCTGAAGCTTTCTTT; CDR3aa: CASSVDSRGPEAFF